This T cell receptor (beta chain) was retrieved from a study of shared clonotypes between healthy human individuals. Study observations and caveats: Among donors, the sharing of clonotypes was expected to be influenced by sequencing depth.

Germline values: CDR1 WNHNN, CDR2 SYGVQD (reference sequence). V lost 4 bases, J lost 4 bases, and 6 bases stayed unmatched. The CDR3 has 14 amino acids. Clones were sequenced by immunoSEQ multiplex PCR, and TCRdb holds only the in-frame ones, with some missing. The sample records 2,500,000 or so clones, about 92% being singletons. As regards this clone: Its antigen remains unidentified.

The chain employs TRBV10-1 and TRBJ2-7; 8 bases are shared with TRBD1. Specimen: naive CD4+ T cells sorted from blood. Subset denoted: CD45RA+ positively selected. This TCR was recovered from a man aged 18 to 30 in good health. CDR3 sequence (DNA): TGCGCCAGCAGTGGGACAGGGATGGGATACGAGCAGTACTTC. Translating gives CASSGTGMGYEQYF.